Included here is one T cell receptor (beta chain) sequence, with context. Its antigen remains unidentified. The data were produced by immunoSEQ multiplex PCR, yet TCRdb's version contains in-frame clones alone and is incomplete. Seen here are roughly 27,000 clones, 77% observed once, and the top ten hold less than 20%. This entry is derived from a study of vaccination effects on CD4 cells after COVID-19. Study at large: Two convalescent donors provided samples 16 days and one week before vaccination. Whole-study findings and limits: After vaccination, at late timepoints, clones induced by infection and by vaccine contracted markedly.

Before any sequencing was done, the ViraFEST assay used viral peptide pools to expand antigen-specific CD4+ T cells. Upon completion of roughly ten days in culture, CD4+ T cells were isolated. A positive SARS-CoV-2 PCR test fell between March and December 2020. IL-2 at roughly 9.7 IU/ml and peptides at approximately 9.5 ug/ml were added to cultured PBMC, two million per well. The germline gives CDR1 SNHLY, CDR2 FYNNEI. V lost 6 bases and J 3 bases, leaving 11 bases between the germline ends. The CDR3 sequence is 13 residues long. The chain links TRBV2 to TRBJ1-1; D unclear. The source of this sequence is a human donor who had a prior SARS-CoV-2 infection. The source material was CD4+ T cells from PBMCs cultured with HCoV-NL63 spike peptides, sampled before COVID-19 vaccination. The CDR3 nucleotides read TGTGCCAGCAGGGACGGGATGGACACTGAAGCTTTCTTT. Its protein is CASRDGMDTEAFF.